This TCR beta chain is drawn from a study of blood T cell repertoires in COVID-19. Clones were read by immunoSEQ multiplex PCR, and TCRdb kept only the in-frame ones, dropping some. The data hold 120,000 or so clones, with about 92% observed a single time. J gave up 2 bases and V 6 bases, and 4 bases lay outside the gene matches. The CDR3 is made up of 14 amino acids. Germline assignment: CDR1 SGHDT and CDR2 YYEEEE. V is TRBV5-6 and J is TRBJ2-7; 11 bases map to TRBD2. Sample: peripheral blood. The clonotype was recovered from a man in his 60s with COVID-19, enrolled during active disease. The CDR3 reads CASNPGLAAYEQYF. The DNA for the CDR3 is TGTGCCAGCAACCCGGGACTAGCGGCCTACGAGCAGTACTTC. Based on the CDR3 plus reference TRBV5-6 and TRBJ2-7, the full variable domain is DAGVTQSPTHLIKTRGQQVTLRCSPKSGHDTVSWYQQALGQGPQFIFQYYEEEERQRGNFPDRFSGHQFPNYSSELNVNALLLGDSALYLCASNPGLAAYEQYFGPGTRLTVT.